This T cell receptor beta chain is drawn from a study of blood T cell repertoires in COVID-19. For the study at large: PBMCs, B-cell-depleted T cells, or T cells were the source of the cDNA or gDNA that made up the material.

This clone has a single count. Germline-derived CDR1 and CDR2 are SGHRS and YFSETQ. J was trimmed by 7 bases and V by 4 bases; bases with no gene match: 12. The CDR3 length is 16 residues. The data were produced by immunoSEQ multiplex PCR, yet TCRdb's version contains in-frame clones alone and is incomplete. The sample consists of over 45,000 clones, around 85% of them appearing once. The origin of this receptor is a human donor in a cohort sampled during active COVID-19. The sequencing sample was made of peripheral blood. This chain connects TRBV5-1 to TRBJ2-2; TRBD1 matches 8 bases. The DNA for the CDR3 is TGCGCCAGCAGCCCCCGATGGACAGGGCTGGGCGGGGAGCTGTTTTTT. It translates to CASSPRWTGLGGELFF.